The following is a T cell receptor (beta chain) sequence with its context. Antigen unknown. Germline assignment: CDR1 DFQATT and CDR2 SNEGSKA (reference sequence). The CDR3 loop spans 14 amino acids. After removal of 3 bases from V and 5 bases from J, the junction contained 5 bases not matched to a gene. TCRdb ran MiXCR on the RACE reads and lists one entry per CDR3 protein. The data show 95,000 to 150,000 distinct CDR3 sequences, with over 9% seen just once and under 2.5% held by the top ten. These data belong to a study of human T cells and chemical hapten exposure. Time point meaning: patch test 3, about 24 weeks after DPC sensitization. Noted treatment: therapeutic diphenylcyclopropenone sensitization with weekly scalp DPC. Only after blood had been drawn was each patch test applied. Donors, patients with alopecia ranging from 18 to 70 years old and judged suitable for DPC, provided samples. Findings and limits, study-wide: Having alopecia, donors may respond immunologically unlike healthy people.

This TCR was recovered from a woman in her fifties or sixties with alopecia areata. Some clones in this sample may be carry-over from other donors' samples. This chain links TRBV20-1 with TRBJ2-3, with TRBD2 matching over 10 bases. This specimen consisted of whole blood, obtained in connection with sensitization to the hapten diphenylcyclopropenone (DPC). The CDR3 protein is CSASPTSGIDTQYF. In DNA form, the CDR3 reads TGCAGTGCTAGTCCCACTAGCGGGATAGATACGCAGTATTTT.